Here is one T cell receptor (beta chain) with its context. Its antigen is as yet unknown. The entry originates in a study of OX40 agonist ivuxolimab in advanced cancers. Study overall: Patients treated during dose escalation were battling hepatocellular carcinoma, melanoma, renal cell or head and neck cancer. General study points: CD4+ T cells averaged fewer expanded clones than CD8+ T cells. The CD4+ and CD8+ T cells in the blood had expanded clonally by week 6 at 0.1 to 3.0 mg/kg.

Using immunoSEQ multiplex PCR, the repertoire was profiled, and TCRdb retains in-frame clones only, with some absent. The sample carries about 99,000 clones, 91% recorded once. V dropped 4 bases and J dropped 7 bases, with 10 bases sitting between them. This CDR3 is 12 amino acids long. Germline-derived CDR1 and CDR2 are SGHRS and YFSETQ. Material: CD4+ or CD8+ T cells sorted from blood, obtained in a trial of the OX40 agonist ivuxolimab. The chain couples TRBV5-1 to TRBJ2-3; no firm D call. This clonotype was sampled from an adult with an advanced solid tumor such as melanoma, head and neck, liver or kidney cancer. The CDR3, as DNA: TGCGCCAGCAGCCTACAGCTGAATACGCAGTATTTT. Protein product: CASSLQLNTQYF.